One sample yielded the 25 T cell receptor beta chains listed below, sequenced in a study of blood T cell repertoires in COVID-19. Produced via immunoSEQ multiplex PCR; TCRdb's table is partial and in-frame only. This table holds hundreds of thousands of clones, about 87% found once. Sequencing was performed on PBMCs or T cells enriched from blood (not recorded which). Receptor source: a woman aged 45-65 years who had recovered from COVID-19.

The gene calls are TRBV27 and TRBJ2-7; possibly TRBD2 for D (6 bases). The CDR3 extends over 14 amino acids. From germline, CDR1 is MNHEY and CDR2 SMNVEV (reference sequence). The V end was cut by 3 bases, the J end by 3 bases, with 12 bases between. For the CDR3, the DNA is TGTGCCAGCAGTTTCCGGGACTCTTACTACGAGCAGTACTTC. Its translation: CASSFRDSYYEQYF.

This sequence joins TRBV30 and TRBJ2-7; D not certain. The V and J ends lost 3 bases and 2 bases respectively, with 11 bases between them. Germline values: CDR1 GTSNPN, CDR2 SVGIG (reference sequence). The CDR3 contains 13 residues. CDR3 in amino acids: CAWSSVLAYEQYF. The CDR3 DNA is TGTGCCTGGAGCAGCGTCCTTGCCTACGAGCAGTACTTC.

A single count supports this clone. V usage is TRBV4-3 and J usage is TRBJ1-2; 9 bases fit TRBD1. CDR3 length: 15 residues. V lost 3 bases, J lost 4 bases, and 6 bases stayed unmatched. Germline loops: CDR1 LGHNA, CDR2 YSLEER. CDR3 sequence reads: CASSQARDRAYGYTF. CDR3 sequence (DNA): TGCGCCAGCAGCCAGGCCAGGGACAGGGCCTATGGCTACACCTTC.

The chain combines TRBV19 with TRBJ2-2; TRBD2 matches at 7 bases. CDR1 is LNHDA, CDR2 SQIVND, per germline (reference sequence). V trimming: 3 bases; J trimming: 0 bases; junction bases outside the gene matches: 4. This CDR3 comprises 16 residues. The CDR3 DNA reads TGTGCCAGTAGTATTGGCGGGGGACCGAACACCGGGGAGCTGTTTTTT. This gives the protein CASSIGGGPNTGELFF.

The chain employs TRBV23-1 and TRBJ1-5; TRBD1 matches at 9 bases. TRBV23-1 is labeled an ORF, and its function is uncertain. The CDR3 is made up of 13 amino acids. The ends lost 6 bases at V and 5 bases at J; junction bases unmatched: 2. The CDR3 loop is CASRRTGDQPQHF. As DNA, the CDR3 is TGCGCCAGCAGACGGACAGGGGATCAGCCCCAGCATTTT.

The V gene is TRBV25-1, the J gene TRBJ1-2, with TRBD1 matching 8 bases. CDR3 length: 15 residues. Per the germline V gene, CDR1 is MGHDK and CDR2 is SYGVNS. V shed 1 base and J 8 bases; nucleotides not matched to a gene: 9. The CDR3 region is CASSESGRGQRGYTF. CDR3 nucleotide sequence: TGTGCCAGCAGTGAATCAGGCAGGGGGCAAAGGGGCTACACCTTC.

The CDR3 nucleotides read TGTGCCAGCAGCAAAGAGTCCAGAAGCGAGGAAGCTTTCTTT. This codes for CASSKESRSEEAFF. The rearrangement uses TRBV21-1 and TRBJ1-1. TRBV21-1 is assigned pseudogene status. The CDR3 consists of 14 residues.

In the case of this clone: The identical CDR3 is also encoded by other nucleotide sequences in the sample. This chain joins TRBV7-2 and TRBJ2-5, with D possibly matching TRBD1 (5 bases). CDR1 and CDR2 from the germline V gene are SGHTA and FQGNSA. Trimming took off 3 bases at V and 2 bases at J, with 7 bases between the two ends. This CDR3 has 13 residues. The CDR3 DNA is TGTGCCAGCAGCTTCGGACAACAAGAGACCCAGTACTTC. Its protein product is CASSFGQQETQYF.

The chain couples TRBV9 to TRBJ1-2, with no clear D. Germline-derived CDR1 and CDR2 are SGDLS and YYNGEE. The CDR3 is made up of 11 amino acids. The V end was cut by 3 bases, the J end by 7 bases, with 7 bases between. The CDR3: CASSASSGYTF. The CDR3, as DNA: TGTGCCAGCAGCGCATCGAGTGGCTACACCTTC.

By share, this clone ranks as medium-sized. The V call is TRBV24-1, the J call TRBJ2-2, with TRBD1 as a possible D gene (6 bases). CDR1 KGHDR and CDR2 SFDVKD come from the germline V gene. V lost 5 bases to trimming and J lost 1 base, with 16 bases between them. This CDR3 is built from 17 residues. CDR3 nucleotides: TGTGCCACCAGTGTAGCTTTAGGCAGGGGGAACACCGGGGAGCTGTTTTTT. It specifies CATSVALGRGNTGELFF.

The chain recombines TRBV6-5 with TRBJ2-3, with D unresolved. The CDR3 has 14 residues. V was trimmed by 9 bases and J by 1 base, leaving 14 bases between them. Germline loops: CDR1 MNHEY, CDR2 SVGAGI. CDR3 sequence: CASARPGGTDTQYF. Written as DNA, the CDR3 is TGTGCCAGTGCCCGTCCAGGTGGCACAGATACGCAGTATTTT.

The chain carries TRBV6-1 and TRBJ2-3, with TRBD2 matching 13 bases. The CDR3 totals 16 residues. Germline CDR1 reads MNHNS; CDR2 reads SASEGT. Trimming at V came to 1 base and at J to 6 bases, leaving 4 bases not matched to a gene. The CDR3, as DNA: TGTGCCAGCAGTGAAGTACTAGCGGGGGGGTTGGATACGCAGTATTTT. Encoded protein: CASSEVLAGGLDTQYF.

The J gene is TRBJ1-1, the V gene TRBV19; unclear D gene. V lost 3 bases to trimming and J lost 6 bases, with 5 bases between them. CDR1 and CDR2 (germline): LNHDA, SQIVND (reference sequence). The CDR3 runs to 11 residues. The CDR3 DNA reads as TGTGCCAGTAGTATCCCCTCTGAAGCTTTCTTT. Amino acids: CASSIPSEAFF.

This chain joins TRBV2 and TRBJ1-4; perhaps TRBD1 as D (5 bases). Per the germline V gene, CDR1 is SNHLY and CDR2 is FYNNEI. Trimming pared 5 bases from V and 4 bases from J, leaving 11 bases between. CDR3 size: 14 residues. The CDR3 DNA sequence: TGTGCCAGCAGTCCAGGGTTAGGTAATGAAAAACTGTTTTTT. It translates to CASSPGLGNEKLFF.

This chain links TRBV19 with TRBJ1-1; D gene ambiguous. The CDR3 is made up of 12 amino acids. Between the trimmed V and J ends, which lost 6 bases and 1 base, there was a span of 6 bases. The V gene's germline CDR1 is LNHDA and CDR2 SQIVND (reference sequence). CDR3 nucleotide sequence: TGTGCCAGTAGCCGACAGAACACTGAAGCTTTCTTT. Amino acids: CASSRQNTEAFF.

The chain employs TRBV5-1 and TRBJ2-3; 9 nucleotides agree with TRBD2. Germline V CDR1 and CDR2: SGHRS, YFSETQ. V trimming: 4 bases; J trimming: 0 bases; junction bases outside the gene matches: 3. The CDR3 is 15 amino acids. The CDR3 here is CASSVAGASTDTQYF. CDR3 nucleotide sequence: TGCGCCAGCAGCGTAGCGGGGGCAAGCACAGATACGCAGTATTTT.

The chain employs TRBV7-9 and TRBJ1-1, with TRBD1 identical over 12 bases. The V gene's germline CDR1 is SEHNR and CDR2 FQNEAQ (reference sequence). CDR3 length equals 16 residues. V dropped 0 bases and J dropped 6; count of bases not matched to a gene: 5. The DNA for the CDR3 is TGTGCCAGCAGCTTAGCGCCGGGACAGGGGGCCGCTGAAGCTTTCTTT. Translation gives CASSLAPGQGAAEAFF.

The chain joins TRBV29-1 to TRBJ1-1; D is possibly TRBD1 (5 bases). V was clipped by 3 bases and J by 5 bases, with 10 bases between them. Germline V gene data show CDR1 as SQVTM and CDR2 as ANQGSEA. This CDR3 has 12 amino acids. Written as DNA, the CDR3 is TGCAGCGTTGAGAGGCGGGGGACTGAAGCTTTCTTT. Residues: CSVERRGTEAFF.

The J gene is TRBJ2-3, the V gene TRBV6-5; possible D gene TRBD1, 6 bases. Trimming took off 2 bases at V and 0 bases at J, with 12 bases between the two ends. The CDR3 is 16 amino acids. Looked up from germline, CDR1 is MNHEY and CDR2 is SVGAGI. The CDR3 region has the DNA TGTGCCAGCAGTTACCGAGCAGGGGTTAGCACAGATACGCAGTATTTT. Its translation: CASSYRAGVSTDTQYF.

This chain uses TRBV6-1 with TRBJ1-6; TRBD1 agrees at 7 bases. The trim removed 4 bases at V and 7 bases at J, leaving 10 bases unmatched. Germline CDR1 and CDR2: MNHNS and SASEGT. The CDR3 spans 16 residues. CDR3 DNA: TGTGCCAGCAGTGCGACCGACAGGGCGGGCAATTCACCCCTCCACTTT. Its translation is CASSATDRAGNSPLHF.

This clone was recorded only once. V and J are TRBV28 and TRBJ1-2; D remains unclear. CDR1 and CDR2 (germline): MDHEN, SYDVKM. Trimming shortened V by 6 bases and J by 5 bases, and 16 bases separated the two germline ends. CDR3 length: 14 residues. The CDR3 region is CASREAPPRYGYTF. The CDR3 DNA sequence: TGTGCCAGCAGAGAGGCGCCACCTCGGTATGGCTACACCTTC.

The gene calls are TRBV4-2 and TRBJ2-1; 7 bases fit TRBD2. Germline-derived CDR1 and CDR2 are LGHNA and YNFKEQ. Trimming at V came to 3 bases and at J to 7 bases, leaving 0 bases not matched to a gene. CDR3 size: 12 residues. The CDR3 region is CASSHGGNEQFF. CDR3 DNA sequence: TGTGCCAGCAGCCACGGGGGGAATGAGCAGTTCTTC.

This clone was found once. The rearrangement joins TRBV24-1 to TRBJ2-3; 9 bases match TRBD2. CDR1 KGHDR and CDR2 SFDVKD come from the germline V gene. The CDR3 spans 17 residues. Germline trimming cut 3 bases from V and 2 bases from J; bases unmatched to any gene: 8. The CDR3 DNA reads TGTGCCACCAGTGATCCCAAGCGGGGGGAATACACAGATACGCAGTATTTT. This encodes CATSDPKRGEYTDTQYF.

This clone was recorded a few times. The chain carries TRBV14 and TRBJ1-6; D uncertain. The germline V gene has CDR1 SGHDN and CDR2 FVKESK. V was clipped by 0 bases and J by 8 bases, with 5 bases between them. The CDR3 has 13 amino acids. CDR3 nucleotide sequence: TGTGCCAGCAGCCAAGATCGGTATTCACCCCTCCACTTT. The encoded protein is CASSQDRYSPLHF.

This clone was seen only once. This chain connects TRBV4-1 to TRBJ1-1; no definite D call. The CDR3 has 15 amino acids. Germline V gene sequence: CDR1 MGHRA, CDR2 YSYEKL. The V gene lost 0 bases and the J gene lost 0 bases, with 8 bases spanning the gap. CDR3 bases: TGCGCCAGCAGCCAAGAGGAGGGATTGAACACTGAAGCTTTCTTT. It translates to CASSQEEGLNTEAFF.